The rows below give T cell receptor beta chains drawn from one sample of a study of T cells in Graves' hyperthyroidism and ophthalmopathy. TCRdb re-called the multiplex PCR reads with MiXCR, one entry per CDR3 protein. The sample holds about 400,000 distinct CDR3 sequences, around 14% seen once. The specimen was blood. All receptors come from a woman under 30 with Graves' hyperthyroidism. CDR3s include the opening cysteine and the closing phenylalanine or tryptophan. A D gene is named only where the DNA matches it firmly. Part of the rows lack a size; the others show once, few, many or a class for expanded clones.

TRBV11-2	-	many	TRBJ2-7	CASSARIVYEQYF	TGTGCCAGCAGCGCCAGAATTGTTTACGAGCAGTACTTC
TRBV6-1	TRBD1	many	TRBJ1-5	CASSETGGVFQHF	TGTGCCAGCAGTGAAACAGGGGGTGTGTTCCAGCATTTT
TRBV27	-	many	TRBJ1-1	CASSPGLYMNTEAFF	TGTGCCAGCAGTCCGGGGCTTTACATGAACACTGAAGCTTTCTTT
TRBV28	TRBD1	many	TRBJ2-1	CASRTGGIYNEQFF	TGTGCCAGCAGGACAGGGGGCATCTACAATGAGCAGTTCTTC
TRBV20-1	TRBD1	few	TRBJ1-6	CSAHHGGTGGQMSSYNSPLHF	TGCAGTGCCCACCATGGGGGGACAGGGGGCCAAATGAGCTCCTATAATTCACCCCTCCACTTT
TRBV2	-	-	TRBJ1-6	CSSSASGDSYSPLHF	TGTTCCAGCAGTGCCTCCGGGGACTCATATTCACCCCTCCACTTT
TRBV14	-	-	TRBJ2-2	CASSPGPNGAGELFF	TGTGCCAGCAGCCCGGGCCCGAATGGGGCCGGGGAGCTGTTTTTT
TRBV19	-	-	TRBJ1-1	CASSLYPGGAEAFF	TGTGCCAGTAGTCTATATCCGGGCGGGGCTGAAGCTTTCTTT
TRBV2	-	many	TRBJ1-5	CASSEDPGNQPQHF	TGTGCCAGCAGTGAAGACCCGGGCAATCAGCCCCAGCATTTT
TRBV6-2/TRBV6-3	TRBD2	-	TRBJ2-5	CASTAGTSLETQYF	TGTGCCAGCACTGCCGGGACTAGTTTGGAGACCCAGTACTTC